The T cell receptor beta chain described here comes from a study of T cell repertoires in cytomegalovirus infection. Whole-study results and caveats: The study found HLA-C-restricted CMV-specific TCR beta clonotypes dominating the ex vivo response.

CDR3 length: 15 amino acids. Germline-derived CDR1 and CDR2 are KGHDR and SFDVKD. V dropped 0 bases and J dropped 6; count of bases not matched to a gene: 4. This clonotype was found a few times. The antigen is unknown. Using its own MiXCR run on the reads, TCRdb lists one record per CDR3 protein. This table holds under 850,000 distinct CDR3 sequences, 35% to 45% found once. The sample comprised PBMCs. The chain recombines TRBV24-1 with TRBJ2-1; 7 positions agree with TRBD2. This receptor was identified in a human donor in good health (CMV status not recorded). Some clones in this sample may be carry-over from other donors' samples. Written as DNA, the CDR3 is TGTGCCACCAGTGATTTGGCGGGAGCGGGCAATGAGCAGTTCTTC. Protein: CATSDLAGAGNEQFF.